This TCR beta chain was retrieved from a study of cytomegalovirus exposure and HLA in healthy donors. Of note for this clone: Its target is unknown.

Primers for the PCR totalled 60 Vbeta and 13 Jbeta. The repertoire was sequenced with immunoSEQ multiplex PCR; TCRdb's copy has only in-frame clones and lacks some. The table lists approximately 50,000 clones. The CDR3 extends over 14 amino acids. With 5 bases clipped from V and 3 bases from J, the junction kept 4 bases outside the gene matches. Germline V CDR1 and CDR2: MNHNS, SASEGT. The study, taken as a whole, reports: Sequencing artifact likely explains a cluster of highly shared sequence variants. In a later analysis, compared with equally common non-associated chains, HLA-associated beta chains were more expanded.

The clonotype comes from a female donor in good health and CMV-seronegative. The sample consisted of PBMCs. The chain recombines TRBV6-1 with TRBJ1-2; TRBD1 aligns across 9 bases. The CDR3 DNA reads TGTGCCAGCAGTAACAGGGGGCTGGACTATGGCTACACCTTC. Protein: CASSNRGLDYGYTF.